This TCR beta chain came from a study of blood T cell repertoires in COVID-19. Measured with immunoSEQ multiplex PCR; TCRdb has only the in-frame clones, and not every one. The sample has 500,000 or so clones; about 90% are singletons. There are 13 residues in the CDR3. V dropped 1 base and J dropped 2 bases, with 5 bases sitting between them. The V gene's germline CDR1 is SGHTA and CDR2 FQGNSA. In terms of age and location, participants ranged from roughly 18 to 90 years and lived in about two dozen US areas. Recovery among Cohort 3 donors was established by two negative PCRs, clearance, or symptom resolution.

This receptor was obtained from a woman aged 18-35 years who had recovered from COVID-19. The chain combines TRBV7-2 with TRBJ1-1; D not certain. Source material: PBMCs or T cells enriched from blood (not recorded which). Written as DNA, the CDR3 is TGTGCCAGCAGCTTAGTTTTAAACACTGAAGCTTTCTTT. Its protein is CASSLVLNTEAFF.